The clone carrying this TCR beta chain was picked up a small number of times. The antigen is not known. The data stem from a study of T cells after yellow fever vaccination. As for the study in general: Fractions of limited cellularity were prepared by means of SMART-Seq v4 Ultra Low Input.

5'RACE template switching generated TCR cDNA, adding a universal primer site and UMIs. Each CDR3 protein gets one entry after TCRdb re-called the 5' RACE reads with MiXCR. Of 320,000 or so distinct CDR3 sequences listed, about 7.8% are singletons. Germline V gives CDR1 SGDLS, CDR2 YYNGEE. The CDR3 is made up of 13 amino acids. The V and J ends lost 6 bases and 12 bases, in that order; junction bases with no gene match: 11. The study, taken as a whole, reports: CD4 and CD8 compartments shared a small share of clonotypes.

This TCR was recovered from a man aged 18 to 30 who received the YFV17D yellow fever vaccine. This rearrangement joins TRBV9 to TRBJ1-2; 10 bases match TRBD1. The sample here was PBMCs, taken around 45 days after the first yellow fever vaccination. CDR3 nucleotide sequence: TGTGCCAGCACCCCCGGGACAGGGGATTTGGACACCTTC. This translates into CASTPGTGDLDTF.